The clone carrying this T cell receptor (beta chain) came up a few times. This specimen belongs to a study of blood T cells in healthy people across ages. Investigators took 8.5 to 10 milliliters of peripheral blood from every donor. In each sample, at least 7 million PBMCs were isolated. It was with a sample-barcoded 5' primer and a J-beta primer mix that a second PCR of about 6 to 12 cycles was run. Template switching added a 12-random-nucleotide identifier to every cDNA molecule. TCRdb re-called the 5' RACE reads with MiXCR, one entry per CDR3 protein. The data show about 1.7 million distinct CDR3 sequences, roughly 28% seen once. Source material: blood. The clonotype was recovered from a woman aged 25-40 years in good health.

The CDR3 DNA sequence: TGCAGTGCTAGTGGCAGGGGCCCTCGGGAGCAGTACTTC. Translating it yields CSASGRGPREQYF. This chain links TRBV20-1 with TRBJ2-7; D might be TRBD1 (6 bases). The length of the CDR3 is 13 residues. The germline V gene has CDR1 DFQATT and CDR2 SNEGSKA (reference sequence). V was clipped by 3 bases and J by 7 bases, with 16 bases between them.